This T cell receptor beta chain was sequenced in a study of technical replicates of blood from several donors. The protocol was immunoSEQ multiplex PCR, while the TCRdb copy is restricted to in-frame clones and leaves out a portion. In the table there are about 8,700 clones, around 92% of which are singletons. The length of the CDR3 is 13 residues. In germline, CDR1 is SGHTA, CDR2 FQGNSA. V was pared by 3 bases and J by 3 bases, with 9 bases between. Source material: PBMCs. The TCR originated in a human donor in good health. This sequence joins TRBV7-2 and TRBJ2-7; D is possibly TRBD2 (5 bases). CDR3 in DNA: TGTGCCAGCAGCTTCAGCGGTAGCTACGAGCAGTACTTC. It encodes CASSFSGSYEQYF. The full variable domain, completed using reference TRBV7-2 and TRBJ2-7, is GAGVSQSPSNKVTEKGKDVELRCDPISGHTALYWYRQSLGQGLEFLIYFQGNSAPDKSGLPSDRFSAERTGGSVSTLTIQRTQQEDSAVYLCASSFSGSYEQYFGPGTRLTVT.